This TCR beta chain was identified in a study of response to subunit inactivated influenza vaccine. TCRdb used MiXCR to reprocess the RT-PCR reads, holding one entry per CDR3 protein. The sample shows 170,000 or so distinct CDR3 sequences, approximately 12% of them seen only once. Only a few counts were recorded for this clonotype. This CDR3 region has 14 residues. V lost 10 bases to trimming and J lost 5 bases; unmatched junction nucleotides: 10. The TCR sequence derives from a man aged 50-75 years who received an inactivated influenza vaccine. The sample in question was CD8+ T cells sorted from PBMCs, obtained around 2 years after vaccination. V is TRBV12-3 or TRBV12-4 and J is TRBJ2-1; 8 bases are a match to TRBD2. The CDR3 DNA sequence: TGTGCCACCCATTCTAGCGGGTACAACAATGAGCAGTTCTTC. As protein: CATHSSGYNNEQFF.